This is a list of T cell receptor beta chains from one sample in a study of T cell responses to AZD1222 COVID-19 vaccine. The assay was immunoSEQ multiplex PCR, and TCRdb's table has in-frame clones only and misses some. Of fewer than 120,000 clones in the sample, about 90% were seen once. The sequenced sample was peripheral blood, obtained 28 days after the second AZD1222 dose. The receptors here all came from an adult who received the AZD1222 COVID-19 vaccine. CDR3s include the opening cysteine and the closing phenylalanine or tryptophan. Fields, in order: V gene, CDR3 length, clone size, J gene, D gene, CDR3 protein, CDR3 DNA. A D gene is named only where the DNA matches it firmly. Not every row has a clone size; where given, it reads once, few, many or a size class.

v_gene: TRBV7-7
len: 13
abundance: .
j_gene: TRBJ2-1
d_gene: TRBD1
CDR3aa: CASSSGQYNEQFF
CDR3nt: TGTGCTAGCAGCTCGGGACAGTACAATGAGCAGTTCTTC

v_gene: TRBV6-1
len: 14
abundance: .
j_gene: TRBJ2-7
d_gene: .
CDR3aa: CASSENWTPYEQYF
CDR3nt: TGTGCCAGCAGTGAAAACTGGACCCCCTACGAGCAGTACTTC

v_gene: TRBV28
len: 14
abundance: .
j_gene: TRBJ1-6
d_gene: TRBD1
CDR3aa: CASSPTGDHSPLHF
CDR3nt: TGTGCCAGCAGCCCTACAGGGGATCATTCACCCCTCCACTTT

v_gene: TRBV27
len: 16
abundance: .
j_gene: TRBJ2-1
d_gene: TRBD2
CDR3aa: CASSMGLAGRANEQFF
CDR3nt: TGTGCCAGCAGTATGGGACTAGCGGGGCGCGCCAATGAGCAGTTCTTC

v_gene: TRBV28
len: 17
abundance: .
j_gene: TRBJ1-2
d_gene: .
CDR3aa: CASSSSSTGGRYYGYTF
CDR3nt: TGTGCCAGCAGTTCCAGTAGTACCGGGGGAAGGTACTATGGCTACACCTTC

v_gene: TRBV27
len: 14
abundance: .
j_gene: TRBJ2-5
d_gene: TRBD1
CDR3aa: CATQERGLQETQYF
CDR3nt: TGTGCCACCCAGGAAAGGGGGCTACAAGAGACCCAGTACTTC

v_gene: TRBV18
len: 14
abundance: once
j_gene: TRBJ1-5
d_gene: .
CDR3aa: CASSPPPGNQPQHF
CDR3nt: TGTGCCAGCTCACCCCCCCCGGGAAATCAGCCCCAGCATTTT

v_gene: TRBV7-9
len: 18
abundance: .
j_gene: TRBJ2-5
d_gene: TRBD2
CDR3aa: CASSLALLAARSQETQYF
CDR3nt: TGTGCCAGCAGCTTAGCCTTACTAGCGGCCCGTTCCCAAGAGACCCAGTACTTC

v_gene: TRBV28
len: 13
abundance: .
j_gene: TRBJ2-2
d_gene: .
CDR3aa: CASSFVHTGELFF
CDR3nt: TGTGCCAGCAGTTTCGTACACACCGGGGAGCTGTTTTTT

v_gene: TRBV9
len: 14
abundance: once
j_gene: TRBJ2-1
d_gene: .
CDR3aa: CASSFGTYLNEQFF
CDR3nt: TGTGCCAGCAGCTTTGGGACTTATCTCAATGAGCAGTTCTTC

v_gene: TRBV5-4
len: 14
abundance: once
j_gene: TRBJ1-1
d_gene: .
CDR3aa: CASSLGQRNTEAFF
CDR3nt: TGTGCCAGCAGCTTGGGACAACGGAACACTGAAGCTTTCTTT

v_gene: TRBV11-2
len: 16
abundance: .
j_gene: TRBJ2-5
d_gene: .
CDR3aa: CASSPRSGVGGETQYF
CDR3nt: TGTGCCAGCAGCCCTCGGTCTGGGGTCGGCGGGGAGACCCAGTACTTC

v_gene: TRBV4-1
len: 16
abundance: .
j_gene: TRBJ1-4
d_gene: .
CDR3aa: CASSQVGQGGNEKLFF
CDR3nt: TGCGCCAGCAGCCAAGTAGGGCAGGGTGGTAATGAAAAACTGTTTTTT

v_gene: TRBV5-1
len: 18
abundance: .
j_gene: TRBJ2-1
d_gene: .
CDR3aa: CASSFHLDSPFRGNEQFF
CDR3nt: TGCGCCAGCAGCTTCCACCTGGACAGTCCATTCCGGGGGAATGAGCAGTTCTTC

v_gene: TRBV27
len: 15
abundance: .
j_gene: TRBJ2-7
d_gene: TRBD1
CDR3aa: CASRGLGTVSYEQYF
CDR3nt: TGTGCCAGCAGAGGTCTAGGGACAGTTTCCTACGAGCAGTACTTC

v_gene: TRBV5-1
len: 16
abundance: .
j_gene: TRBJ2-1
d_gene: TRBD1
CDR3aa: CASSSRTGASVDEQFF
CDR3nt: TGCGCCAGCAGCTCTCGGACAGGGGCCTCCGTAGACGAGCAGTTCTTC

v_gene: TRBV7-8
len: 17
abundance: .
j_gene: TRBJ1-4
d_gene: TRBD1
CDR3aa: CASSPSGTGGANEKLFF
CDR3nt: TGTGCCAGCAGCCCTTCCGGGACAGGGGGCGCGAATGAAAAACTGTTTTTT

v_gene: TRBV7-9
len: 12
abundance: .
j_gene: TRBJ2-5
d_gene: .
CDR3aa: CATGQEVETQYF
CDR3nt: TGTGCCACGGGTCAGGAAGTAGAGACCCAGTACTTC

v_gene: TRBV7-8
len: 12
abundance: once
j_gene: TRBJ1-1
d_gene: .
CDR3aa: CASSPLSTEAFF
CDR3nt: TGTGCCAGCAGCCCGTTGAGCACTGAAGCTTTCTTT

v_gene: TRBV12-1
len: 18
abundance: .
j_gene: TRBJ2-7
d_gene: .
CDR3aa: CASSSIFFRASGTYEQYF
CDR3nt: TGTGCCAGCAGCTCGATTTTTTTCCGGGCCAGCGGCACCTACGAGCAGTACTTC

v_gene: TRBV7-9
len: 16
abundance: .
j_gene: TRBJ2-7
d_gene: TRBD2
CDR3aa: CASSLALAGGRYEQYF
CDR3nt: TGTGCCAGCAGCTTAGCACTAGCGGGGGGGCGATACGAGCAGTACTTC

v_gene: TRBV5-1
len: 15
abundance: .
j_gene: TRBJ2-6
d_gene: .
CDR3aa: CASSGGVSGANVLTF
CDR3nt: TGCGCCAGCAGCGGCGGGGTTTCTGGGGCCAACGTCCTGACTTTC

v_gene: TRBV20-1
len: 10
abundance: .
j_gene: TRBJ2-5
d_gene: .
CDR3aa: CIPHRETQYF
CDR3nt: TGCATCCCGCACAGGGAGACCCAGTACTTC

v_gene: TRBV19
len: 13
abundance: .
j_gene: TRBJ2-5
d_gene: .
CDR3aa: CASSQETLETQYF
CDR3nt: TGTGCCAGTAGTCAAGAAACTCTCGAGACCCAGTACTTC

v_gene: TRBV12-5
len: 14
abundance: few
j_gene: TRBJ1-1
d_gene: TRBD1
CDR3aa: CASASDRTNTEAFF
CDR3nt: TGTGCTAGTGCCTCGGACAGGACGAACACTGAAGCTTTCTTT

v_gene: TRBV7-3
len: 16
abundance: once
j_gene: TRBJ2-3
d_gene: TRBD2
CDR3aa: CASSLGPSGGGDTQYF
CDR3nt: TGTGCCAGCAGCTTAGGGCCTAGCGGGGGCGGAGATACGCAGTATTTT

v_gene: TRBV5-4
len: 14
abundance: .
j_gene: TRBJ2-5
d_gene: .
CDR3aa: CASSSRDNQETQYF
CDR3nt: TGTGCCAGCAGCTCCCGGGACAACCAAGAGACCCAGTACTTC

v_gene: TRBV24-1
len: 16
abundance: .
j_gene: TRBJ2-3
d_gene: .
CDR3aa: CATSDVKQGSIDTQYF
CDR3nt: TGTGCCACCAGTGACGTAAAACAGGGTAGTATAGATACGCAGTATTTT

v_gene: TRBV5-4
len: 14
abundance: .
j_gene: TRBJ2-2
d_gene: TRBD2
CDR3aa: CASSGDYYTGELFF
CDR3nt: TGTGCCAGCAGCGGGGACTACTACACCGGGGAGCTGTTTTTT

v_gene: TRBV7-8
len: 12
abundance: .
j_gene: TRBJ1-1
d_gene: .
CDR3aa: CASSSRTGEAFF
CDR3nt: TGTGCCAGCAGCTCCCGGACCGGTGAAGCTTTCTTT

v_gene: TRBV11-2
len: 17
abundance: .
j_gene: TRBJ1-2
d_gene: .
CDR3aa: CASSLVAPSGGLYGYTF
CDR3nt: TGTGCCAGCAGCTTAGTAGCGCCTTCGGGGGGGCTCTATGGCTACACCTTC

v_gene: TRBV28
len: 16
abundance: .
j_gene: TRBJ2-1
d_gene: .
CDR3aa: CASSSGQPGGYNEQFF
CDR3nt: TGTGCCAGCAGTTCCGGACAGCCCGGGGGGTACAATGAGCAGTTCTTC

v_gene: TRBV7-9
len: 14
abundance: .
j_gene: TRBJ2-3
d_gene: .
CDR3aa: CASSLALGTDTQYF
CDR3nt: TGTGCCAGCAGCTTAGCTTTAGGCACAGATACGCAGTATTTT

v_gene: TRBV5-1
len: 17
abundance: .
j_gene: TRBJ2-3
d_gene: TRBD1
CDR3aa: CASSLVPRTGVTDTQYF
CDR3nt: TGCGCCAGCAGCTTGGTCCCCCGGACAGGGGTCACAGATACGCAGTATTTT

v_gene: TRBV10-3
len: 12
abundance: .
j_gene: TRBJ2-3
d_gene: .
CDR3aa: CAISEFTDTQYF
CDR3nt: TGTGCCATCAGTGAGTTCACAGATACGCAGTATTTT

v_gene: TRBV13
len: 15
abundance: .
j_gene: TRBJ2-5
d_gene: TRBD2
CDR3aa: CASNKGLAGGETQYF
CDR3nt: TGTGCCAGCAACAAGGGACTAGCGGGAGGAGAGACCCAGTACTTC

v_gene: TRBV10-1
len: 12
abundance: .
j_gene: TRBJ1-6
d_gene: .
CDR3aa: CANIWGGPPLHF
CDR3nt: TGCGCCAACATCTGGGGGGGCCCACCCCTCCACTTT

v_gene: TRBV11-3
len: 16
abundance: .
j_gene: TRBJ1-6
d_gene: .
CDR3aa: CASSLDGSRENSPLHF
CDR3nt: TGTGCCAGCAGCTTAGACGGATCAAGAGAGAATTCACCCCTCCACTTT

v_gene: TRBV3-1/TRBV3-2
len: 13
abundance: .
j_gene: TRBJ1-6
d_gene: .
CDR3aa: CASSPGGHSPLHF
CDR3nt: TGTGCCAGCAGCCCAGGCGGCCATTCACCCCTCCACTTT

v_gene: TRBV6-6
len: 14
abundance: .
j_gene: TRBJ2-7
d_gene: .
CDR3aa: CASSYSKQGNEQYF
CDR3nt: TGTGCCAGCAGTTACTCCAAACAGGGTAACGAGCAGTACTTC

v_gene: TRBV18
len: 15
abundance: .
j_gene: TRBJ1-4
d_gene: .
CDR3aa: CASSPMGGRDEKLFF
CDR3nt: TGTGCCAGCTCACCAATGGGGGGGCGAGATGAAAAACTGTTTTTT

v_gene: TRBV19
len: 16
abundance: .
j_gene: TRBJ1-2
d_gene: TRBD1
CDR3aa: CASSWEGDRGSLGYTF
CDR3nt: TGTGCCAGTAGTTGGGAAGGGGACAGGGGGAGCCTTGGCTACACCTTC

v_gene: TRBV27
len: 15
abundance: .
j_gene: TRBJ1-2
d_gene: .
CDR3aa: CASSPYTDDNYGYTF
CDR3nt: TGTGCCAGCAGTCCCTACACCGACGATAACTATGGCTACACCTTC

v_gene: TRBV7-8
len: 18
abundance: few
j_gene: TRBJ1-3
d_gene: .
CDR3aa: CASSLARGREVEGNTIYF
CDR3nt: TGTGCCAGCAGCTTAGCAAGAGGCAGGGAAGTAGAAGGAAACACCATATATTTT

v_gene: TRBV18
len: 15
abundance: .
j_gene: TRBJ2-3
d_gene: .
CDR3aa: CASSPQGSSTDTQYF
CDR3nt: TGTGCCAGCTCACCACAGGGTTCCTCCACAGATACGCAGTATTTT